This entry is about one TCR beta chain. Germline assignment: CDR1 MNHNY and CDR2 SVGAGI (reference sequence). Trimming removed 6 bases at V and 0 bases at J, with 11 bases between. This CDR3 is 14 amino acids long. The source of the sample is a study of blood T cell repertoires in COVID-19. The data were produced by immunoSEQ multiplex PCR, yet TCRdb's version contains in-frame clones alone and is incomplete. The sample lists roughly 320,000 clones; around nine tenths were seen once. This sequence originates from a man between 65 and 80 years old with acute or convalescent COVID-19. The rearrangement links TRBV6-6 to TRBJ1-1; D gene uncertain. Sequencing input: peripheral blood. The CDR3 region has the DNA TGTGCCAGCAGAGCGGCCCTCTTGAACACTGAAGCTTTCTTT. Protein: CASRAALLNTEAFF.